This T cell receptor beta chain derives from a study of shared clonotypes between healthy human individuals. Notes on this clone: The antigen remains undetermined.

Per germline, CDR1 MDHEN and CDR2 SYDVKM. The CDR3 runs 14 residues. V lost 8 bases, J lost 7 bases, and 10 bases stayed unmatched. Clones were sequenced by immunoSEQ multiplex PCR, and TCRdb holds only the in-frame ones, with some missing. The sample has hundreds of thousands of clones, around 73% seen once; the top ten hold 1.5% to 2%. The study, taken as a whole, reports: Unshared clonotypes carried lower generation probabilities than those common to all four donors.

Material: memory CD4+ T cells sorted from blood. The sample's subset: CD45RA-negative fraction. The TCR was taken from a woman under 40 in good health. V and J are TRBV28 and TRBJ2-1; 8 bases map to TRBD1. The DNA of the CDR3 is TGTGCCAGCCGCTGGGGGACAGGACCTAATGAGCAGTTCTTC. It yields the protein CASRWGTGPNEQFF.